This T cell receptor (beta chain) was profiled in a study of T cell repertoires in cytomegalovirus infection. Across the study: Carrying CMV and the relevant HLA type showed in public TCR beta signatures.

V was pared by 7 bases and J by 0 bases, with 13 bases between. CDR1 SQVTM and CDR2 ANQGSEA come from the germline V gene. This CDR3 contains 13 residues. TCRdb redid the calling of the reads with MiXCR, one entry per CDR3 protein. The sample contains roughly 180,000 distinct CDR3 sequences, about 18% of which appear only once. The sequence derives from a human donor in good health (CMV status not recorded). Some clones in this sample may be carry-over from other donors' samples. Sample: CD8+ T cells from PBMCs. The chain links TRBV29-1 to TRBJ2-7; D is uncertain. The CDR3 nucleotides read TGCAGCGCCACCTTGATGAGCTCCTACGAGCAGTACTTC. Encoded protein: CSATLMSSYEQYF.